The sequence of this TCR beta chain was determined in a study of T cells expressing NK-cell markers. Study background: In the group of eight sequenced donors, seven were HCMV-seropositive and one was seronegative.

UMIs were included in TCR beta cDNA generated by 5'RACE template switching. TCRdb reprocessed the 5' RACE reads and reports one entry per CDR3 protein, with no DNA. This repertoire includes 500,000 to 600,000 distinct CDR3 sequences. The CDR3 totals 12 residues. Germline V CDR1 and CDR2: MNHNY, SVGAGI (reference sequence). The TCR was taken from a man between 18 and 35 years old in good health. The gene calls are TRBV6-6 and TRBJ2-1; with no DNA, the TCRdb D assignment of TRBD1 cannot be verified. Source material: blood T cells: a sorted CD56 or NKG2C T cell subset, CD4+ or CD8+ T cells, or bulk PBMC T cells (not recorded which). CDR3 sequence: CASTSTGTGRFF.